The 6 T cell receptor beta chains below come from one sample, sequenced in a study of PD-1 blockade in classical Hodgkin lymphoma. Time point defined: newly diagnosed, previously untreated cHL patient sample. Using magnetic negative selection, the CD4+ T cells were separated out of thawed PBMCs. Sequencing used immunoSEQ multiplex PCR; TCRdb keeps in-frame clones, though not all of them. Here the sample spans 29,000 or so clones, approximately 88% being singletons. Sequencing was performed on CD4+ T cells from blood. Receptors were obtained from a human donor with classical Hodgkin lymphoma.

V gene TRBV7-2 combines with J gene TRBJ1-3, with D possibly being TRBD1 (6 bases). Trimming took 5 bases from V and 4 from J, leaving 15 bases between them. Germline lookup yields CDR1 SGHTA and CDR2 FQGNSA. This CDR3 contains 15 residues. The chain's CDR3 is CASSPDSGAGNTIYF. The CDR3 DNA follows: TGTGCCAGCAGCCCGGACTCAGGGGCAGGAAACACCATATATTTT.

The chain has TRBV6-6 and TRBJ1-5, with D possibly being TRBD1 (5 bases). Germline lookup yields CDR1 MNHNY and CDR2 SVGAGI (reference sequence). With 6 bases removed from V and 1 base from J, the gap between germline ends came to 13 bases. CDR3 size: 15 residues. Here the CDR3 reads CASRPQGISNQPQHF. The CDR3 region has the DNA TGTGCCAGCAGGCCCCAGGGTATAAGCAATCAGCCCCAGCATTTT.

The V gene is TRBV7-6, the J gene TRBJ2-3, with D unresolved. In germline, CDR1 is SGHVS, CDR2 FNYEAQ. This CDR3 has 13 residues. V was cut by 3 bases and J by 4 bases, with 8 bases left in between. The CDR3 DNA reads TGTGCCAGCAGCTTCAGTCTTGCAGATACGCAGTATTTT. This sequence encodes CASSFSLADTQYF.

The V and J genes are TRBV4-2 and TRBJ2-3, with 12 nucleotides matching TRBD2. Germline CDR1 reads LGHNA; CDR2 reads YNFKEQ. V shed 0 bases, J shed 0 bases, and the junction held 1 base outside the gene matches. This CDR3 has 17 residues. The CDR3 spells CASSQDGTSGSTDTQYF. In nucleotides, the CDR3 is TGTGCCAGCAGCCAAGATGGGACTAGCGGGAGCACAGATACGCAGTATTTT.

This rearrangement joins TRBV7-2 to TRBJ2-7; D uncertain. V was clipped by 6 bases and J by 6 bases, with 12 bases between them. The CDR3 has 12 residues. Looked up from germline, CDR1 is SGHTA and CDR2 is FQGNSA. DNA of the CDR3: TGTGCCAGCAGACCCACTTATGGCGAGCAGTACTTC. This sequence encodes CASRPTYGEQYF.

The V gene is TRBV28, the J gene TRBJ2-7; D remains ambiguous. There are 13 residues in the CDR3. Germline lookup yields CDR1 MDHEN and CDR2 SYDVKM. V lost 5 bases and J lost 2, with 10 bases in between. In DNA form, the CDR3 reads TGTGCCAGCAGTCGGACGGAACCCTACGAGCAGTACTTC. Protein: CASSRTEPYEQYF.